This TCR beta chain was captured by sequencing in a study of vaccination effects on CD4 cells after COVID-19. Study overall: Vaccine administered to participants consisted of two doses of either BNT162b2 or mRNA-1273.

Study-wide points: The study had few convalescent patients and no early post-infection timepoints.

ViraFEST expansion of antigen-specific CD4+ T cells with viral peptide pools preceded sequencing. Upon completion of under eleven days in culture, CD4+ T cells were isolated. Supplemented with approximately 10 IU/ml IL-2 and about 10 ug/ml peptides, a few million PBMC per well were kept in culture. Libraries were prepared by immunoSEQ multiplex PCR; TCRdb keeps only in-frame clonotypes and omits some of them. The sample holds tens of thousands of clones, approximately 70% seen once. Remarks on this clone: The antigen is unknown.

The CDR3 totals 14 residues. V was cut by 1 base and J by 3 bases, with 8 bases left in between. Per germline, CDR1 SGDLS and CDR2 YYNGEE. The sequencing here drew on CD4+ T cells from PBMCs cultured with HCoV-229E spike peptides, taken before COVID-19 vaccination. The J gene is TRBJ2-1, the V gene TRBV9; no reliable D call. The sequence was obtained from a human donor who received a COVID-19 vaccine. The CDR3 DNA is TGTGCCAGCAGCGTACTCCCTCTCTACAATGAGCAGTTCTTC. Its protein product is CASSVLPLYNEQFF.